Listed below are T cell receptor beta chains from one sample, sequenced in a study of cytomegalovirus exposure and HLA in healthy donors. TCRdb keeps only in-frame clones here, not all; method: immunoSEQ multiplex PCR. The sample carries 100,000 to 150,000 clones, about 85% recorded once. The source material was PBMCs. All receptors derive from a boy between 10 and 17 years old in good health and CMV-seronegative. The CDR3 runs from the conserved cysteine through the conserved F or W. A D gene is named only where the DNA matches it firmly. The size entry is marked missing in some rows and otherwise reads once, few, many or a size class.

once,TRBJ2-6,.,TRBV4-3,TGCGCCAGCAGCCAACGGGACTGGTACAACTCTGGGGCCAACGTCCTGACTTTC,CASSQRDWYNSGANVLTF
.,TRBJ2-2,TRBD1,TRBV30,TGTGCCTGCAACCGGGGGACAGGGAACACCGGGGAGCTGTTTTTT,CACNRGTGNTGELFF
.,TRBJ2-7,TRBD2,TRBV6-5,TGTGCCAGCAGTTTCGGGACTAGCGGGAGGAACCGCGAGCAGTACTTC,CASSFGTSGRNREQYF
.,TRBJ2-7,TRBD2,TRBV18,TGTGCCAGCTCACATTCTCGGACTAGCGGGAGTGGATACGAGCAGTACTTC,CASSHSRTSGSGYEQYF
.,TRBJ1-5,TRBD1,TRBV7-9,TGTGCCAGCAGCACCGACAGGGGCAATCAGCCCCAGCATTTT,CASSTDRGNQPQHF
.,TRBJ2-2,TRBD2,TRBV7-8,TGTGCCAGCAGCCTCCCTATCCGACTAGCCACCGGGGAGCTGTTTTTT,CASSLPIRLATGELFF
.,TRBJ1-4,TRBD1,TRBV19,TGTGCCAGTAGTACTGGGACAGCAACTAATGAAAAACTGTTTTTT,CASSTGTATNEKLFF
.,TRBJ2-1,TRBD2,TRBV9,TGTGCCAGCAGCGTGACCGGGACTAGCGAGAACAATGAGCAGTTCTTC,CASSVTGTSENNEQFF
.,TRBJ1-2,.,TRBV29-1,TGCAGCGTTGATCAGGGGTCCTATGGCTACACCTTC,CSVDQGSYGYTF
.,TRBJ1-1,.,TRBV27,TGTGCCAGCAGTTTATTTAGGAACACTGAAGCTTTCTTT,CASSLFRNTEAFF
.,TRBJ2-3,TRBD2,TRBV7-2,TGTGCCAGCAGTCGGACTAGCGGGAGAACAGATACGCAGTATTTT,CASSRTSGRTDTQYF